A selection of T cell receptor beta chains follows, all from one sample in a study of blood T cell repertoires in COVID-19. Only in-frame clones appear in the TCRdb table, and some are missing; sequencing was by immunoSEQ multiplex PCR. The sample contains 150,000 to 200,000 clones, approximately 87% of which appear only once. The source material was PBMCs or T cells enriched from blood (not recorded which). Receptor source: a woman in her 50s who had recovered from COVID-19. The CDR3 runs from the conserved cysteine through the conserved F or W. Fields, in order: CDR3 length, J gene, V gene, clone size, D gene, CDR3 protein, CDR3 DNA. The D gene is left open where the match is weak. Expanded clones get a size class; other rows say once, few or many, or leave the size out.

CDR3 length: 15; J gene: TRBJ2-5; V gene: TRBV21-1; clone size: NA; D gene: NA; CDR3 protein: CASSKPHRGGETQYF; CDR3 DNA: TGTGCCAGCAGCAAACCCCACAGGGGGGGAGAGACCCAGTACTTC
CDR3 length: 13; J gene: TRBJ2-1; V gene: TRBV12-3/TRBV12-4; clone size: NA; D gene: TRBD1; CDR3 protein: CASMTGLVSEQFF; CDR3 DNA: TGTGCCAGCATGACAGGGTTGGTGAGTGAGCAGTTCTTC
CDR3 length: 17; J gene: TRBJ2-1; V gene: TRBV11-2; clone size: NA; D gene: TRBD2; CDR3 protein: CASSSPGLAGRSGEQFF; CDR3 DNA: TGTGCCAGCAGCTCCCCGGGACTAGCGGGGAGATCGGGTGAGCAGTTCTTC
CDR3 length: 10; J gene: TRBJ2-1; V gene: TRBV20-1; clone size: NA; D gene: NA; CDR3 protein: CSASPGLQFF; CDR3 DNA: TGCAGTGCTTCCCCCGGACTGCAGTTCTTC
CDR3 length: 16; J gene: TRBJ2-3; V gene: TRBV7-9; clone size: NA; D gene: NA; CDR3 protein: CASSSRQTRGTDTQYF; CDR3 DNA: TGTGCCAGCAGCTCCCGACAAACCAGGGGCACAGATACGCAGTATTTT
CDR3 length: 16; J gene: TRBJ1-5; V gene: TRBV5-6; clone size: few; D gene: TRBD1; CDR3 protein: CASSSTQGGGNQPQHF; CDR3 DNA: TGTGCCAGCAGCTCAACTCAGGGGGGTGGCAATCAGCCCCAGCATTTT
CDR3 length: 14; J gene: TRBJ1-2; V gene: TRBV4-2; clone size: once; D gene: NA; CDR3 protein: CASSEGSGYDGYTF; CDR3 DNA: TGTGCCAGCAGCGAAGGGTCAGGTTACGATGGCTACACCTTC
CDR3 length: 17; J gene: TRBJ1-6; V gene: TRBV11-2; clone size: once; D gene: NA; CDR3 protein: CASSPGTPSSYNSPLHF; CDR3 DNA: TGTGCCAGCAGCCCGGGGACACCGAGCTCCTATAATTCACCCCTCCACTTT
CDR3 length: 17; J gene: TRBJ1-6; V gene: TRBV4-2; clone size: NA; D gene: NA; CDR3 protein: CASSQGTVSSYNSPLHF; CDR3 DNA: TGTGCCAGCAGCCAAGGGACTGTTAGCTCCTATAATTCACCCCTCCACTTT
CDR3 length: 13; J gene: TRBJ1-2; V gene: TRBV5-1; clone size: NA; D gene: NA; CDR3 protein: CASSPPGRDVYTF; CDR3 DNA: TGCGCCAGCAGCCCTCCGGGCAGGGATGTCTACACCTTC
CDR3 length: 16; J gene: TRBJ1-5; V gene: TRBV19; clone size: NA; D gene: NA; CDR3 protein: CASSIGEGASNQPQHF; CDR3 DNA: TGTGCCAGTAGTATAGGGGAAGGGGCAAGCAATCAGCCCCAGCATTTT
CDR3 length: 16; J gene: TRBJ2-2; V gene: TRBV5-4; clone size: NA; D gene: TRBD1; CDR3 protein: CASSLGDRVRTGELFF; CDR3 DNA: TGTGCCAGCAGCTTGGGGGACAGGGTGCGCACCGGGGAGCTGTTTTTT
CDR3 length: 13; J gene: TRBJ2-3; V gene: TRBV10-3; clone size: NA; D gene: TRBD1; CDR3 protein: CAVRDRGKDTQYF; CDR3 DNA: TGTGCCGTCCGGGACAGGGGTAAGGATACGCAGTATTTT
CDR3 length: 13; J gene: TRBJ1-1; V gene: TRBV2; clone size: NA; D gene: NA; CDR3 protein: CASSGAIRVEAFF; CDR3 DNA: TGTGCCAGCAGTGGAGCTATCCGGGTTGAGGCTTTCTTT
CDR3 length: 13; J gene: TRBJ1-1; V gene: TRBV18; clone size: NA; D gene: TRBD1; CDR3 protein: CASSLDRDTEAFF; CDR3 DNA: TGTGCCAGCTCCCTGGACAGGGACACTGAAGCTTTCTTT
CDR3 length: 14; J gene: TRBJ1-2; V gene: TRBV7-2; clone size: NA; D gene: TRBD1; CDR3 protein: CASSLVAGGEGYTF; CDR3 DNA: TGTGCCAGCAGCTTAGTTGCAGGGGGCGAGGGCTACACCTTC
CDR3 length: 17; J gene: TRBJ2-1; V gene: TRBV7-8; clone size: NA; D gene: TRBD2; CDR3 protein: CASTQTARQREGVEQFF; CDR3 DNA: TGTGCCAGCACCCAGACGGCTCGTCAACGGGAGGGAGTTGAGCAGTTCTTC
CDR3 length: 15; J gene: TRBJ1-2; V gene: TRBV19; clone size: NA; D gene: TRBD1; CDR3 protein: CASSITGQGDMGYTF; CDR3 DNA: TGTGCCAGTAGTATCACCGGACAGGGTGATATGGGCTACACCTTC
CDR3 length: 11; J gene: TRBJ1-1; V gene: TRBV29-1; clone size: few; D gene: NA; CDR3 protein: CSGQENTEAFF; CDR3 DNA: TGCAGCGGACAGGAGAACACTGAAGCTTTCTTT
CDR3 length: 16; J gene: TRBJ2-2; V gene: TRBV10-3; clone size: NA; D gene: NA; CDR3 protein: CAISELGGPNTGELFF; CDR3 DNA: TGTGCCATCAGTGAGTTGGGGGGGCCGAACACCGGGGAGCTGTTTTTT
CDR3 length: 16; J gene: TRBJ2-3; V gene: TRBV7-9; clone size: NA; D gene: TRBD2; CDR3 protein: CASSTSGSDITDTQYF; CDR3 DNA: TGTGCCAGCAGCACCAGCGGGAGTGACATCACAGATACGCAGTATTTT
CDR3 length: 15; J gene: TRBJ2-5; V gene: TRBV7-9; clone size: once; D gene: TRBD2; CDR3 protein: CASSLARGAGETQYF; CDR3 DNA: TGTGCCAGCAGCTTAGCGCGGGGGGCCGGGGAGACCCAGTACTTC
CDR3 length: 14; J gene: TRBJ1-1; V gene: TRBV19; clone size: NA; D gene: NA; CDR3 protein: CASSINQGHTEAFF; CDR3 DNA: TGTGCCAGTAGTATCAATCAGGGCCACACTGAAGCTTTCTTT
CDR3 length: 15; J gene: TRBJ1-1; V gene: TRBV6-5; clone size: few; D gene: NA; CDR3 protein: CASRDRAAGSPEAFF; CDR3 DNA: TGTGCCAGCAGGGACCGGGCGGCAGGGTCTCCTGAAGCTTTCTTT
CDR3 length: 14; J gene: TRBJ1-1; V gene: TRBV13; clone size: NA; D gene: NA; CDR3 protein: CASRLGGGGTEAFF; CDR3 DNA: TGTGCCAGCAGGTTAGGGGGAGGTGGCACTGAAGCTTTCTTT
CDR3 length: 14; J gene: TRBJ2-3; V gene: TRBV5-1; clone size: few; D gene: TRBD2; CDR3 protein: CASSFSGAGDTQYF; CDR3 DNA: TGCGCCAGCAGCTTCAGCGGGGCGGGGGATACGCAGTATTTT
CDR3 length: 14; J gene: TRBJ2-5; V gene: TRBV2; clone size: once; D gene: TRBD1; CDR3 protein: CASSPTGVQETQYF; CDR3 DNA: TGTGCCAGCAGTCCGACAGGGGTCCAAGAGACCCAGTACTTC
CDR3 length: 15; J gene: TRBJ1-5; V gene: TRBV28; clone size: NA; D gene: TRBD1; CDR3 protein: CASRPTGGSNQPQHF; CDR3 DNA: TGTGCCAGCAGACCGACAGGGGGAAGCAATCAGCCCCAGCATTTT
CDR3 length: 15; J gene: TRBJ2-1; V gene: TRBV6-2/TRBV6-3; clone size: once; D gene: NA; CDR3 protein: CASSIQERWGDEQFF; CDR3 DNA: TGTGCCAGCAGTATTCAGGAACGATGGGGGGATGAGCAGTTCTTC
CDR3 length: 16; J gene: TRBJ2-2; V gene: TRBV19; clone size: NA; D gene: NA; CDR3 protein: CASSMYPRLNTGELFF; CDR3 DNA: TGTGCCAGTAGTATGTATCCGCGTTTAAACACCGGGGAGCTGTTTTTT